Following are 12 T cell receptor beta chains from one sample sequenced in a study of regulatory T cells in long-lasting Graves disease. iRepertoire HTBI primers and Arm-PCR of CDR3 regions built TCR beta libraries. TCRdb ran MiXCR on the multiplex PCR reads and lists one entry per CDR3 protein. The table shows 400,000 to 500,000 distinct CDR3 sequences, with 21% occurring only once. Indicated time point: persistent/refractory GD, antithyroid drugs over 5 years with positive TRAb. PBMC-extracted RNA yielded the TCR library. Sample: peripheral blood mononuclear cells (PBMCs), taken when the disease was refractory, from a patient treated with antithyroid drugs. These receptors all come from a female donor with Graves disease.

This clonotype was seen a few times. The chain links TRBV9 to TRBJ2-7; 9 bases map to TRBD1. V shed 3 bases and J 7 bases; nucleotides not matched to a gene: 5. The CDR3 is 13 residues long. Germline lookup yields CDR1 SGDLS and CDR2 YYNGEE. The CDR3 DNA reads TGTGCCAGCAGCGCGGGGACAGGGTGGGAGCAGTACTTC. Its protein is CASSAGTGWEQYF.

V and J are TRBV27 and TRBJ2-7; TRBD1 agrees at 8 bases. The V and J ends lost 2 bases and 3 bases, in that order; junction bases with no gene match: 12. The germline V gene encodes CDR1 MNHEY and CDR2 SMNVEV (reference sequence). CDR3 length equals 17 residues. DNA for the CDR3: TGTGCCAGCAGTTTAACCCCGGGACAGGCAACCAACTACGAGCAGTACTTC. Encoded protein: CASSLTPGQATNYEQYF.

This clonotype was picked up many times. The chain carries TRBV27 and TRBJ2-7; D remains ambiguous. V lost 2 bases, J lost 6 bases, and 11 bases lay in between. The germline gives CDR1 MNHEY, CDR2 SMNVEV (reference sequence). CDR3 size: 13 residues. CDR3 in DNA: TGTGCCAGCAGTTTAGGGCAAAGGCGCGAGCAGTACTTC. It specifies CASSLGQRREQYF.

This clonotype was recorded at least ten times. The V gene is TRBV6-1, the J gene TRBJ1-1; no definite D call. Per the germline V gene, CDR1 is MNHNS and CDR2 is SASEGT. The CDR3 contains 14 residues. Trimming pared 7 bases from V and 1 base from J, leaving 13 bases between. CDR3: CASMVSPRNTEAFF. DNA for the CDR3: TGTGCCAGCATGGTTAGCCCGCGGAACACTGAAGCTTTCTTT.

This clonotype has at least ten counts. CDR3: CASSLGVYQNTGELFF. CDR3 DNA sequence: TGTGCCAGCAGCTTAGGGGTCTACCAGAACACCGGGGAGCTGTTTTTT. The chain is built from TRBV13 and TRBJ2-2; D gene uncertain. Germline assignment: CDR1 PRHDT and CDR2 FYEKMQ (reference sequence). The CDR3 contains 16 residues. Trimming removed 0 bases from V and 1 base from J, with 9 bases in between.

CDR3 sequence (DNA): TGTGCCAGCAGTTACGGGGAGACTCGCTACAATGAGCAGTTCTTC. Amino acids: CASSYGETRYNEQFF. This chain links TRBV6-5 with TRBJ2-1; a weak D match, TRBD2 (5 bases). Germline CDR1 reads MNHEY; CDR2 reads SVGAGI. V lost 2 bases and J lost 3, with 11 bases in between. The CDR3 extends over 15 amino acids.

The genes are TRBV3-1 and TRBJ2-6, with 11 bases aligning to TRBD1. V shed 3 bases, J shed 0 bases, and the junction held 1 base outside the gene matches. Germline CDR1 is LGHDT and CDR2 is YNNKEL (reference sequence). The CDR3 spans 17 residues. The CDR3 loop is CASSHGTGGSGANVLTF. The CDR3 DNA reads as TGTGCCAGCAGCCACGGGACAGGGGGCTCTGGGGCCAACGTCCTGACTTTC. The whole variable domain, remainder taken from reference TRBV3-1 and TRBJ2-6, is DTAVSQTPKYLVTQMGNDKSIKCEQNLGHDTMYWYKQDSKKFLKIMFSYNNKELIINETVPNRFSPKSPDKAHLNLHINSLELGDSAVYFCASSHGTGGSGANVLTFGAGSRLTVL.

This clonotype was recorded at least ten times. This chain uses TRBV28 with TRBJ2-3, with D perhaps TRBD1 (5 bases). V lost 7 bases to trimming and J lost 0 bases, with 14 bases between them. The CDR3 runs 15 residues. CDR1 is MDHEN, CDR2 SYDVKM, per germline. The CDR3 sequence is CASKITGISTDTQYF. CDR3 sequence (DNA): TGTGCCAGCAAGATTACAGGCATTAGCACAGATACGCAGTATTTT.

V usage is TRBV7-2 and J usage is TRBJ2-7, with 7 nucleotides matching TRBD1. Germline CDR1 and CDR2: SGHTA and FQGNSA. The J segment lost 3 bases and the V segment lost 3 bases, leaving 8 bases of the junction unmatched. The CDR3 runs 15 residues. The CDR3 coding sequence is TGTGCCAGCAGCTTGTCCGGGACAGACGACTACGAGCAGTACTTC. Protein sequence: CASSLSGTDDYEQYF.

The genes are TRBV28 and TRBJ1-5, with TRBD1 as a possible D gene (5 bases). The CDR3 extends over 16 amino acids. Germline-derived CDR1 and CDR2 are MDHEN and SYDVKM. The V and J ends lost 3 bases and 0 bases respectively, with 12 bases between them. In DNA, the CDR3 is TGTGCCAGCAGTTTGTTTGAGGGGTATAGCAATCAGCCCCAGCATTTT. Translated: CASSLFEGYSNQPQHF.

J is TRBJ1-1 and V is TRBV20-1; 9 bases fit TRBD1. V trimming: 2 bases; J trimming: 7 bases; junction bases outside the gene matches: 14. There are 16 residues in the CDR3. Germline V gene sequence: CDR1 DFQATT, CDR2 SNEGSKA (reference sequence). The CDR3, as DNA: TGCAGTGCTAGACAACGGGGGACAGGGAATCATGGTGAAGCTTTCTTT. Translation gives CSARQRGTGNHGEAFF.

This clonotype came up many times. J is TRBJ2-5 and V is TRBV9; 8 nucleotides agree with TRBD2. Germline CDR1 is SGDLS and CDR2 is YYNGEE. J was trimmed by 5 bases and V by 4 bases; bases with no gene match: 16. CDR3 length: 17 residues. The CDR3, as DNA: TGTGCCAGCAGCTCTACCAGCGGGAGAGGGAGTCGGGAGACCCAGTACTTC. It encodes CASSSTSGRGSRETQYF.